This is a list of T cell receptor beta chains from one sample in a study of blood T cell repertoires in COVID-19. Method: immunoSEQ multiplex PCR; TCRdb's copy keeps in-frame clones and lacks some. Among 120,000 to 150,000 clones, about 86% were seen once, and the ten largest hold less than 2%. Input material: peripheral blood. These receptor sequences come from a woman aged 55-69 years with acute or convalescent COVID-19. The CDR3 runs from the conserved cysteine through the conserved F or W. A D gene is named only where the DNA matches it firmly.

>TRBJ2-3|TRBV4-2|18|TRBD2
CASSQEGPGRGGLDTQYF
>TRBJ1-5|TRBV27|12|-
CASILNGQPQHF
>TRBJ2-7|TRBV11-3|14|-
CASSLGRGSYEQYF
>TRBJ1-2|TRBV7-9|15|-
CASSLVEDFSYGYTF
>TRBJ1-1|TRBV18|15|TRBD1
CASSPRTGANTEAFF
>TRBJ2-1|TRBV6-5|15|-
CASRVGQVRFNEQFF
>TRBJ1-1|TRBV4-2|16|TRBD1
CASSQEPGQGFTEAFF
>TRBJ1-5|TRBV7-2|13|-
CASSFGGNQPQHF
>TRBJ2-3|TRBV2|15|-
CASRAPNYGTDTQYF
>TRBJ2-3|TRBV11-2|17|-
CASSSGAWGFGTDTQYF
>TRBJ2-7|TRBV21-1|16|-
CASSKEVGPRSYEQYF
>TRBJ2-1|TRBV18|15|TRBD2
CASSTPSGDYNEQFF
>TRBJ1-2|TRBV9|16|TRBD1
CASSVEFGTGSGGYTF
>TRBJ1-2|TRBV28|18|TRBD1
CASRFSGTGGPGGYGYTF
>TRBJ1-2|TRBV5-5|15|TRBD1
CASSLDPGGHYGYTF
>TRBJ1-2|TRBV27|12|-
CASSSQGNGYTF
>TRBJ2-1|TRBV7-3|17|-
CASSLIGSGLTYNEQFF
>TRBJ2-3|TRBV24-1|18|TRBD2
CATTGSSGSGTSTDTQYF
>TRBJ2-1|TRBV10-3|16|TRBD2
CAIIKTSGGAYNEQFF
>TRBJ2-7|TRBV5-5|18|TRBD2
CASSLGLAGGTFSYEQYF
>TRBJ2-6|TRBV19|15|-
CASSFRQSGANVLTF
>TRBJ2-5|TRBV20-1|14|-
CSASRRLVEETQYF
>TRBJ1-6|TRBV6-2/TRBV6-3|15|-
CASSYGKGGNSPLHF
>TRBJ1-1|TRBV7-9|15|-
CASSEAHGGYTEAFF
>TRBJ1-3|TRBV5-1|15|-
CASSLEGGPGNTIYF
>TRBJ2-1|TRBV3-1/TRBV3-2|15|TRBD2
CASSQDTGGYNEQFF
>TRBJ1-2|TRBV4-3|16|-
CASSQVPYGFNYGYTF
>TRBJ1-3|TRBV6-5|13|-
CASNESKGRTIYF
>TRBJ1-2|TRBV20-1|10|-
CSANPDGYTF
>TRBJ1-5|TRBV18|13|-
CASSPSGDQPQHF
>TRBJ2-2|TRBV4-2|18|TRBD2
CASSQGDGGGAHTGELFF
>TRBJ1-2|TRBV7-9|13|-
CASSHTGSYGYTF
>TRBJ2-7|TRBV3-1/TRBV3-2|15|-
CASSLGGGNSYEQYF
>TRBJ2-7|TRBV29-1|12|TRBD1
CSVAGGTYEQYF
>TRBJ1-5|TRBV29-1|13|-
CSVVGGHGQPQHF
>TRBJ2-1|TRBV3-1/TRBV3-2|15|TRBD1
CASSHGQGALNEQFF